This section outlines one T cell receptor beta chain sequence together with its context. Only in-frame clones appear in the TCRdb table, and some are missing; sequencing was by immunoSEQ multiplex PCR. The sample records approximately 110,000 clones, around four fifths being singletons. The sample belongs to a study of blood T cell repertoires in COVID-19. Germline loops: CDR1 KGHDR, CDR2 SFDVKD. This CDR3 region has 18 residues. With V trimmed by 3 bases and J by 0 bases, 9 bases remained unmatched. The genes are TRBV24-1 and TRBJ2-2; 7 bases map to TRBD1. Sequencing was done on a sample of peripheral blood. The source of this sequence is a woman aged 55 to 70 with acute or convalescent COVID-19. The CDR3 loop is CATSDQSGGSANTGELFF. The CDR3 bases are TGTGCCACCAGTGATCAGTCAGGGGGATCCGCGAACACCGGGGAGCTGTTTTTT.